The 9 T cell receptor beta chains listed next were all sequenced from one sample in a study of prognosis after radiotherapy for stage I lung cancer. Genomic DNA was subjected to two-round multiplex PCR for amplification of TCR beta CDR3. First-round PCR employed TRBV- and TRBJ-specific primers for each gene. TCRdb re-derived calls from the multiplex PCR reads in MiXCR, one entry per CDR3 protein. The sample consists of about 13,000 distinct CDR3 sequences, 40% to 55% of them appearing once. Specimen: PBMCs, collected before or after stereotactic body radiation therapy (not recorded which). The receptors shown here come from a donor aged 50 or older with non-small cell lung cancer.

In this sample, this clonotype turned up a few times. The J gene is TRBJ2-7, the V gene TRBV28; D call uncertain. CDR3 length: 14 residues. The V gene lost 7 bases and the J gene lost 3 bases, with 16 bases spanning the gap. CDR1 is MDHEN, CDR2 SYDVKM, per germline. Here the CDR3 DNA reads TGTGCCAGCATGGCGGAGAGCAGATACTACGAGCAGTACTTC. Protein product: CASMAESRYYEQYF.

This clonotype was found a few times. The chain links TRBV19 to TRBJ1-1; D is unclear. Germline-derived CDR1 and CDR2 are LNHDA and SQIVND (reference sequence). Trimming removed 0 bases from V and 7 bases from J, with 9 bases in between. CDR3 size: 13 residues. The CDR3 loop is CASSIDPSREAFF. For the CDR3, the DNA is TGTGCCAGTAGTATAGATCCCAGCCGTGAAGCTTTCTTT.

Written as DNA, the CDR3 is TGTGCCAGCAGAACTACTTCTAGCGGGGCCGCAGATACGCAGTATTTT. As protein: CASRTTSSGAADTQYF. This chain uses TRBV6-1 with TRBJ2-3, with 9 bases identical to TRBD2. CDR1 and CDR2 from the germline V gene are MNHNS and SASEGT. Trimming cost V 6 bases and J 4 bases; bases outside gene matches: 11. The CDR3 runs 16 residues.

Ten or more counts support this clonotype. The chain employs TRBV7-2 and TRBJ2-7; weak D call: TRBD1 (6 bases). The CDR3 is made up of 14 amino acids. CDR1 and CDR2 from the germline V gene are SGHTA and FQGNSA. Trimming shortened V by 3 bases and J by 1 base, and 10 bases separated the two germline ends. The CDR3 sequence: CASSLSQGSYEQYF. CDR3 DNA: TGTGCCAGCAGCTTGAGTCAGGGGTCCTACGAGCAGTACTTC.

This clonotype has ten or more counts. V usage is TRBV28 and J usage is TRBJ2-3, with TRBD2 as a possible D gene (6 bases). V dropped 8 bases and J dropped 3 bases, with 15 bases sitting between them. CDR1 MDHEN and CDR2 SYDVKM come from the germline V gene. The CDR3 totals 14 residues. The CDR3 protein is CASDTGEGTDTQYF. CDR3 bases: TGTGCCAGCGATACGGGAGAGGGGACAGATACGCAGTATTTT.

The V gene is TRBV5-1, the J gene TRBJ2-7, with TRBD2 identical over 10 bases. V gave up 4 bases and J gave up 0 bases; unmatched junction bases: 7. The CDR3 sequence is 16 residues long. Germline-derived CDR1 and CDR2 are SGHRS and YFSETQ. DNA for the CDR3: TGCGCCAGCAGCCTAGGACTAGCGGTGATCTCCTACGAGCAGTACTTC. Translating it yields CASSLGLAVISYEQYF. The full variable domain, with the rest looked up from reference TRBV5-1 and TRBJ2-7, is KAGVTQTPRYLIKTRGQQVTLSCSPISGHRSVSWYQQTPGQGLQFLFEYFSETQRNKGNFPGRFSGRQFSNSRSEMNVSTLELGDSALYLCASSLGLAVISYEQYFGPGTRLTVT.

For this clonotype: Given a far larger clone just one base away, this is likely a sequencing read error. The chain uses TRBV6-8 and TRBJ2-7; perhaps TRBD1 as D (5 bases). Germline CDR1 and CDR2: MNHGY and SAAAGT. This CDR3 has 16 amino acids. Deletions cut 7 bases from V and 5 bases from J, with 24 bases between. The CDR3 sequence: CASTTTRSWGENEQYF. The CDR3 region has the DNA TGTGCCAGCACCACTACTCGTTCGTGGGGCGAGAACGAGCAGTACTTC.

This clonotype was detected ten times or more. V gene TRBV24-1 combines with J gene TRBJ2-5; maybe TRBD1 (6 bases). CDR1 and CDR2 (germline): KGHDR, SFDVKD. The V gene lost 12 bases and the J gene lost 2 bases, with 12 bases spanning the gap. This CDR3 has 12 amino acids. The CDR3 DNA reads as TGTGCCTCTTCAGGGGATCAAGAGACCCAGTACTTC. Its translation is CASSGDQETQYF.

This clonotype was seen ten or more times. The chain carries TRBV6-2 or TRBV6-3 and TRBJ1-1; TRBD1 might be the D (5 bases). Trimming removed 5 bases at V and 5 bases at J, with 18 bases between. The CDR3 has 15 amino acids. Looked up from germline, CDR1 is MNHEY and CDR2 is SVGEGT. CDR3 DNA sequence: TGTGCCAGCAGTGACTTTAGGGGTGGCGGGACTGAAGCTTTCTTT. Translated, it gives CASSDFRGGGTEAFF.